This section outlines one TCR beta chain sequence together with its context. Trimming took 2 bases from V and 2 from J; bases not matched to a gene: 6. Looked up from germline, CDR1 is PRHDT and CDR2 is FYEKMQ (reference sequence). This CDR3 is 17 amino acids long. The sample belongs to a study of T cells in Graves' hyperthyroidism and ophthalmopathy. Amplification of TCR beta CDR3 regions used RNA as the template. HTBI primers were employed in a first-round RT-PCR of the TCR CDR3. TCRdb re-called the multiplex PCR reads through MiXCR, storing one row per CDR3 protein. Altogether fewer than 550,000 distinct CDR3 sequences are present, around a quarter being singletons, with the ten largest covering 10% to 12%.

The genes are TRBV13 and TRBJ2-2, with 9 bases matching TRBD2. The source material was blood. The clonotype originates from a woman aged 25 to 45 with Graves' ophthalmopathy. CDR3 loop: CASSLLLAGDNTGELFF. CDR3 DNA: TGTGCCAGCAGCTTACTCTTAGCGGGGGACAACACCGGGGAGCTGTTTTTT.